Each of the 25 T cell receptor beta chains below was sequenced from the same sample in a study of control samples from healthy donors and cancer patients. Sequencing used immunoSEQ multiplex PCR; TCRdb keeps in-frame clones, though not all of them. The table shows roughly 170,000 clones, with approximately 95% occurring only once. The sequenced material came from blood. Source of these receptors: a man aged 18 to 30 in good health.

J is TRBJ1-4 and V is TRBV9; 9 bases match TRBD1. Per the germline V gene, CDR1 is SGDLS and CDR2 is YYNGEE. The CDR3 runs to 14 residues. J was trimmed by 8 bases and V by 4 bases; bases with no gene match: 6. CDR3 amino acids: CASSSTGGEEKLFF. CDR3 sequence (DNA): TGTGCCAGCAGCTCGACAGGGGGAGAAGAAAAACTGTTTTTT. Full variable domain (rest looked up from reference TRBV9 and TRBJ1-4): DSGVTQTPKHLITATGQRVTLRCSPRSGDLSVYWYQQSLDQGLQFLIQYYNGEERAKGNILERFSAQQFPDLHSELNLSSLELGDSALYFCASSSTGGEEKLFFGSGTQLSVL.

The chain is built from TRBV12-3 or TRBV12-4 and TRBJ2-7; TRBD1 agrees at 7 bases. The V gene end was trimmed by 7 bases and the J gene end by 3 bases; junction bases not matched to a gene: 6. The CDR3 length is 13 residues. DNA of the CDR3: TGTGCCAGCACCGAGGGACAGTACTACGAGCAGTACTTC. Encoded protein: CASTEGQYYEQYF.

This chain uses TRBV6-5 with TRBJ2-1; D unresolved. The V end lost 5 bases, the J end lost 10 bases, and 12 bases lay between the germline ends. The germline V gene has CDR1 MNHEY and CDR2 SVGAGI. The length of the CDR3 is 12 residues. For the CDR3, the DNA is TGTGCCAGCAGTCCCGTGGGGTTAGAGCAGTTCTTC. This encodes CASSPVGLEQFF.

The rearrangement joins TRBV19 to TRBJ1-3, with D unresolved. CDR1 and CDR2 (germline): LNHDA, SQIVND (reference sequence). Trimming pared 10 bases from V and 1 base from J, leaving 14 bases between. The CDR3 consists of 14 residues. The CDR3 nucleotides are TGTGCCACCCGGCTGACGGATTCTGGAAACACCATATATTTT. It is translated as CATRLTDSGNTIYF. Drawing the rest from reference TRBV19 and TRBJ1-3, the complete variable domain is DGGITQSPKYLFRKEGQNVTLSCEQNLNHDAMYWYRQDPGQGLRLIYYSQIVNDFQKGDIAEGYSVSREKKESFPLTVTSAQKNPTAFYLCATRLTDSGNTIYFGEGSWLTVV.

V and J are TRBV29-1 and TRBJ1-2; D uncertain. The CDR3 loop spans 11 amino acids. Trimming left V 5 bases short and J 3 bases short, with 7 bases between. Germline values: CDR1 SQVTM, CDR2 ANQGSEA. The CDR3 bases are TGCAGCGTTCGCAAGGACTATGGCTACACCTTC. It specifies CSVRKDYGYTF.

A single count supports this clone. The rearrangement links TRBV2 to TRBJ2-3; D perhaps matches TRBD1 (6 bases). V lost 1 base and J 6 bases, leaving 11 bases between the germline ends. CDR3 length: 14 amino acids. The germline CDR1 and CDR2 sequences are SNHLY and FYNNEI. This chain's CDR3 is CASSEERRGDTQYF. The CDR3 DNA sequence: TGTGCCAGCAGTGAAGAACGCAGGGGTGATACGCAGTATTTT.

This rearrangement joins TRBV7-9 to TRBJ1-2; a weak D match, TRBD1 (5 bases). CDR1 and CDR2 from the germline V gene are SEHNR and FQNEAQ (reference sequence). The CDR3 length is 15 residues. Trimming left V 5 bases short and J 6 bases short, with 19 bases between. CDR3 in DNA: TGTGCCAGCAGCCTCAAGCTTGACAGTGCGCATGGCTACACCTTC. Translating gives CASSLKLDSAHGYTF. Full variable domain (remainder filled in from reference TRBV7-9 and TRBJ1-2): DTGVSQNPRHKITKRGQNVTFRCDPISEHNRLYWYRQTLGQGPEFLTYFQNEAQLEKSRLLSDRFSAERPKGSFSTLEIQRTEQGDSAMYLCASSLKLDSAHGYTFGSGTRLTVV.

In this sample, this clone turned up once. The chain links TRBV5-1 to TRBJ2-2, with no clear D. Trimming left V 0 bases short and J 1 base short, with 7 bases between. The CDR3 is 15 residues long. Germline V lookup: CDR1 SGHRS, CDR2 YFSETQ. The CDR3 loop is CASSLEFRNTGELFF. The CDR3 region has the DNA TGCGCCAGCAGCTTGGAGTTTAGGAACACCGGGGAGCTGTTTTTT. The entire variable domain, with the rest obtained from reference TRBV5-1 and TRBJ2-2, is as follows: KAGVTQTPRYLIKTRGQQVTLSCSPISGHRSVSWYQQTPGQGLQFLFEYFSETQRNKGNFPGRFSGRQFSNSRSEMNVSTLELGDSALYLCASSLEFRNTGELFFGEGSRLTVL.

V is TRBV7-3 and J is TRBJ2-3; 10 positions agree with TRBD2. Germline V lookup: CDR1 SGHTA, CDR2 FQGTGA. This CDR3 has 18 residues. Unmatched junction bases numbered 11, after V lost 2 bases and J lost 3 bases. The CDR3 loop is CASSLRAGGLMGTDTQYF. As DNA, the CDR3 is TGTGCCAGCAGCTTACGAGCGGGGGGGCTGATGGGGACAGATACGCAGTATTTT.

The V gene is TRBV18, the J gene TRBJ2-7, with 10 bases matching TRBD2. There are 15 residues in the CDR3. Germline CDR1 KGHSH, CDR2 LQKENI. V shed 3 bases, J shed 2 bases, and the junction held 4 bases outside the gene matches. CDR3 residues: CASSPELAGTYEQYF. Here the CDR3 DNA reads TGTGCCAGCTCACCGGAACTAGCGGGGACCTACGAGCAGTACTTC.

The rearrangement links TRBV9 to TRBJ1-3, with D possibly being TRBD1 (5 bases). The ends were cut back, 0 bases at V and 2 bases at J, with 9 bases in the middle. Germline CDR1 reads SGDLS; CDR2 reads YYNGEE. This CDR3 is built from 15 residues. In nucleotides, the CDR3 is TGTGCCAGCAGCGTAGTAACAGGACCTGGAAACACCATATATTTT. Translating gives CASSVVTGPGNTIYF.

The chain combines TRBV7-9 with TRBJ1-6; no clear D gene. The CDR3 is 16 residues long. The germline V gene encodes CDR1 SEHNR and CDR2 FQNEAQ (reference sequence). Trimming left V 1 base short and J 2 bases short, with 9 bases between. CDR3 loop: CASSLGATTYNSPLHF. In DNA form, the CDR3 reads TGTGCCAGCAGCTTAGGGGCGACTACCTATAATTCACCCCTCCACTTT.

CDR3 sequence: CASSLGRTDTQYF. DNA of the CDR3: TGTGCCAGCAGCCTCGGGCGCACAGATACGCAGTATTTT. The J gene is TRBJ2-3, the V gene TRBV11-1, with D hard to call. CDR1 is SGHAT and CDR2 is FQDESV in the germline V gene (reference sequence). Trimming shortened V by 5 bases and J by 1 base, and 7 bases separated the two germline ends. The length of the CDR3 is 13 residues.

The chain combines TRBV6-5 with TRBJ1-5; weak D call: TRBD1 (5 bases). Looked up from germline, CDR1 is MNHEY and CDR2 is SVGAGI. The CDR3 totals 13 residues. Trimming took 6 bases from V and 5 from J, leaving 11 bases between them. In nucleotides, the CDR3 is TGTGCCAGCAGCCGACAGACCGATCAGCCCCAGCATTTT. This gives the protein CASSRQTDQPQHF.

The genes are TRBV24-1 and TRBJ2-2; maybe TRBD1 (5 bases). The CDR3 totals 14 residues. Trimming left V 6 bases short and J 6 bases short, with 13 bases between. Germline CDR1 KGHDR, CDR2 SFDVKD. The CDR3 protein is CATSLGTGAGELFF. DNA for the CDR3: TGTGCCACCAGTCTAGGAACAGGCGCCGGGGAGCTGTTTTTT.

The chain has TRBV27 and TRBJ2-2; either TRBD1 or TRBD2 may supply D (5 bases each). The V gene's germline CDR1 is MNHEY and CDR2 SMNVEV (reference sequence). The CDR3 contains 14 residues. Trimming pared 6 bases from V and 1 base from J, leaving 9 bases between. CDR3 protein: CASSGTGNTGELFF. In DNA form, the CDR3 reads TGTGCCAGCAGCGGGACGGGGAACACCGGGGAGCTGTTTTTT.

The chain uses TRBV29-1 and TRBJ2-5; TRBD1 matches at 7 bases. The V gene end was trimmed by 7 bases and the J gene end by 5 bases; junction bases not matched to a gene: 10. CDR3 length: 13 amino acids. CDR1 SQVTM and CDR2 ANQGSEA come from the germline V gene. The DNA for the CDR3 is TGCAGCGCTGGGAAGGGGGCCTGGGAGACCCAGTACTTC. Its protein product is CSAGKGAWETQYF.

V and J are TRBV29-1 and TRBJ1-4, with TRBD1 as a possible D gene (5 bases). V was cut by 5 bases and J by 8 bases, with 15 bases left in between. Germline CDR1 and CDR2: SQVTM and ANQGSEA. This CDR3 is built from 13 residues. The CDR3 region is CSVIVRGKEKLFF. CDR3 sequence (DNA): TGCAGCGTTATTGTACGGGGGAAGGAAAAACTGTTTTTT.

The rearrangement links TRBV13 to TRBJ2-1, with TRBD2 identical over 9 bases. The CDR3 sequence is 14 residues long. Germline CDR1 reads PRHDT; CDR2 reads FYEKMQ (reference sequence). The trim removed 0 bases at V and 9 bases at J, leaving 3 bases unmatched. The CDR3 sequence is CASSLGAGGREQFF. The CDR3 nucleotides are TGTGCCAGCAGCTTAGGTGCGGGGGGGCGTGAGCAGTTCTTC.

CDR3 DNA sequence: TGTGCCAGCTCACCCCAAAACACTGAAGCTTTCTTT. Translation gives CASSPQNTEAFF. The chain carries TRBV18 and TRBJ1-1; D gene unclear. Trimming stripped 3 bases from V and 2 bases from J, with 4 bases between. This CDR3 region has 12 residues. The germline CDR1 and CDR2 sequences are KGHSH and LQKENI.

V usage is TRBV2 and J usage is TRBJ2-2, with D hard to call. Germline loops: CDR1 SNHLY, CDR2 FYNNEI. CDR3 length equals 12 residues. Trimming took off 11 bases at V and 3 bases at J, with 10 bases between the two ends. CDR3 region: CACMGYTGELFF. The CDR3 DNA sequence: TGTGCCTGCATGGGGTACACCGGGGAGCTGTTTTTT.

The genes are TRBV7-3 and TRBJ2-1, with a tentative D call TRBD2 (5 bases). The germline V gene has CDR1 SGHTA and CDR2 FQGTGA. This CDR3 is 13 amino acids long. V gave up 5 bases and J gave up 5 bases, with 10 bases separating them. CDR3 amino acids: CASSRGLHNEQFF. The CDR3 DNA reads TGTGCCAGCAGCAGAGGACTCCACAATGAGCAGTTCTTC.

The chain is built from TRBV12-3 or TRBV12-4 and TRBJ2-1; no clear D gene. The ends were cut back, 4 bases at V and 8 bases at J, with 6 bases in the middle. This CDR3 spans 11 amino acids. The CDR3: CASSSLYEQFF. The CDR3, as DNA: TGTGCCAGCAGTTCTCTGTATGAGCAGTTCTTC.

This clone was seen once. The chain uses TRBV7-9 and TRBJ2-5; 11 nucleotides align to TRBD2. The ends lost 4 bases at V and 1 base at J; junction bases unmatched: 11. This CDR3 spans 18 amino acids. The germline CDR1 and CDR2 sequences are SEHNR and FQNEAQ (reference sequence). The CDR3 DNA sequence: TGTGCCAGCAGCTCCACTAGCGGGGGCGCGATCCCCCAAGAGACCCAGTACTTC. Its protein is CASSSTSGGAIPQETQYF.

The table lists this clone with a few counts. The rearrangement links TRBV3-1 (or the pseudogene TRBV3-2) to TRBJ1-6; D is unclear. With 4 bases removed from V and 9 bases from J, the gap between germline ends came to 10 bases. The CDR3 length is 13 residues. Germline loops: CDR1 LGHDT, CDR2 YNNKEL (reference sequence). CDR3 DNA sequence: TGTGCCAGCAGCCCCGCCTTTGGTTCACCCCTCCACTTT. Amino acid sequence: CASSPAFGSPLHF.